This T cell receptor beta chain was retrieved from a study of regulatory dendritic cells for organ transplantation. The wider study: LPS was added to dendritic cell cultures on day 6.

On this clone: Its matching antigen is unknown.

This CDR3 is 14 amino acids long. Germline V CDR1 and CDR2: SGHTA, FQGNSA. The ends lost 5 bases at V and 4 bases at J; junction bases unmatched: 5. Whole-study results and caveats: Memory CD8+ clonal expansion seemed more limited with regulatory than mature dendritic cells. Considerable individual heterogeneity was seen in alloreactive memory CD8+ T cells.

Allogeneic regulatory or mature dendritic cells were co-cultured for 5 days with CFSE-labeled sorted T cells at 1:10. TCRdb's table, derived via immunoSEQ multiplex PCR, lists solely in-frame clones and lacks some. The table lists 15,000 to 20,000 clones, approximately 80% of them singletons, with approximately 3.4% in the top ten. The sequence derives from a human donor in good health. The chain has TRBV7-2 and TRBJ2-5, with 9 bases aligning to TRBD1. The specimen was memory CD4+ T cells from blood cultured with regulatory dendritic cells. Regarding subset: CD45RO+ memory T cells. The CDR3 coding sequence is TGTGCCAGCAGCATGAAGACAGGGGGAGAGACCCAGTACTTC. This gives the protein CASSMKTGGETQYF. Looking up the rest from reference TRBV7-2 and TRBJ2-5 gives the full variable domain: GAGVSQSPSNKVTEKGKDVELRCDPISGHTALYWYRQSLGQGLEFLIYFQGNSAPDKSGLPSDRFSAERTGGSVSTLTIQRTQQEDSAVYLCASSMKTGGETQYFGPGTRLLVL.